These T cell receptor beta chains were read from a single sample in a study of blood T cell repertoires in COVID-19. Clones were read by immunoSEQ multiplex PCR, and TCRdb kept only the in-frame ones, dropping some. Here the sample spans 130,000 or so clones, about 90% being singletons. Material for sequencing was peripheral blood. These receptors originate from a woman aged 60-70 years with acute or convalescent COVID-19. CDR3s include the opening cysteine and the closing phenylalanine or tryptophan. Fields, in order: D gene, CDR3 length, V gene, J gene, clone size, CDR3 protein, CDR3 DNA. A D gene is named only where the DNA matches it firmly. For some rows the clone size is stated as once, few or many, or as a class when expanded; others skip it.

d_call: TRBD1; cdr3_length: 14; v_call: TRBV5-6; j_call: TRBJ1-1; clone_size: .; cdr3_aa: CASSRKDRGTEAFF; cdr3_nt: TGTGCCAGCAGCCGGAAAGACAGGGGCACTGAAGCTTTCTTT
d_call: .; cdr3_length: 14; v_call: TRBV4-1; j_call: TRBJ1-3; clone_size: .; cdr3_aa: CASSQGTWGNTIYF; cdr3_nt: TGCGCCAGCAGCCAGGGCACTTGGGGAAACACCATATATTTT
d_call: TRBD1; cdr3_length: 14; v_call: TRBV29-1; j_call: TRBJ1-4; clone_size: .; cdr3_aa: CSVSTGGDNEKLFF; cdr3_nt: TGCAGCGTTTCTACAGGGGGCGATAATGAAAAACTGTTTTTT
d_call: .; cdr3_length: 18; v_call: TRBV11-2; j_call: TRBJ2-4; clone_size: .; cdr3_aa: CASSFTFGVSNCKNIQYF; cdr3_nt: TGTGCCAGCAGCTTCACTTTCGGGGTGAGTAATTGTAAAAACATTCAGTACTTC
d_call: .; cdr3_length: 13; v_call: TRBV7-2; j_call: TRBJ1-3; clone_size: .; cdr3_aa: CASSLASGNTIYF; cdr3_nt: TGTGCCAGCAGCTTGGCCTCTGGAAACACCATATATTTT
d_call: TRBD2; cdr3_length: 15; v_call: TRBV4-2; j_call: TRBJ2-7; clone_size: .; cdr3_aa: CASSQELAGGYEQYF; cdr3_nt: TGTGCCAGCAGCCAAGAGCTAGCGGGGGGTTACGAGCAGTACTTC
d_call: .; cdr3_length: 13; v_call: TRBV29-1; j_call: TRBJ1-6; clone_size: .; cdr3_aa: CSVGMAGNSPLHF; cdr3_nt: TGCAGCGTTGGGATGGCAGGGAATTCACCCCTCCACTTT
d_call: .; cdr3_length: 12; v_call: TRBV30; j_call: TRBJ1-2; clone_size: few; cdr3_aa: CAWSRGPRGYTF; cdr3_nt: TGTGCCTGGAGTCGTGGCCCTCGTGGCTACACCTTC
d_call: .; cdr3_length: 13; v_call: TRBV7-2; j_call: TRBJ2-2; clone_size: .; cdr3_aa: CASSLDYTGELFF; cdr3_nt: TGTGCCAGCAGCTTAGACTACACCGGGGAGCTGTTTTTT
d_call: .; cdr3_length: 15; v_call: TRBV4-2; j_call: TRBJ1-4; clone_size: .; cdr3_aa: CASSRPTGGNEKLFF; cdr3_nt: TGTGCCAGCAGCCGCCCGACAGGTGGTAATGAAAAACTGTTTTTT
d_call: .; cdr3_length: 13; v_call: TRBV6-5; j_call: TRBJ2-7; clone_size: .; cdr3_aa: CASSLDRTYEQYF; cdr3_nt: TGTGCCAGCAGCTTAGACAGGACCTACGAGCAGTACTTC
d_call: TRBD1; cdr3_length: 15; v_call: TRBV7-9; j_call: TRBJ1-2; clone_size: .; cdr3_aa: CASSQTTGGLGGYTF; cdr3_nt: TGTGCCAGCAGCCAAACCACAGGGGGTCTCGGAGGCTACACCTTC
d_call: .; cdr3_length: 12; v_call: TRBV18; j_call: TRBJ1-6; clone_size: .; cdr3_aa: CASSPSDSPLHF; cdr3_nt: TGTGCCAGCTCACCATCCGATTCACCCCTCCACTTT
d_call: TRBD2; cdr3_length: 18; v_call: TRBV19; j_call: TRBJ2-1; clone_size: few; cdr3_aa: CASSIRGLAGASYNEQFF; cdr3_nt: TGTGCCAGTAGTATCCGGGGACTAGCGGGGGCCTCCTACAATGAGCAGTTCTTC
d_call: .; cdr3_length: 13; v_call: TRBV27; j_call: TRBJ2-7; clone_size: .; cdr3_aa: CASSAGPNYEQYF; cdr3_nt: TGTGCCAGCAGTGCGGGACCGAACTACGAGCAGTACTTC
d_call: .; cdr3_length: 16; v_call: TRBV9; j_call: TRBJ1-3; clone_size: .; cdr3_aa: CASSRDTGTSGNTIYF; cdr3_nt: TGTGCCAGCAGCCGGGACACCGGAACCTCTGGAAACACCATATATTTT
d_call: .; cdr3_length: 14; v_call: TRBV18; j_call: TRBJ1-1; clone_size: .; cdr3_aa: CASSPSTGNTEAFF; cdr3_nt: TGTGCCAGCTCCCCCTCGACAGGGAACACTGAAGCTTTCTTT
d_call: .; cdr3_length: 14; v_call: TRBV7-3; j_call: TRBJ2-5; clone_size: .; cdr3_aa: CASSQGQGQETQYF; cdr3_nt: TGTGCCAGCAGCCAAGGGCAGGGCCAAGAGACCCAGTACTTC
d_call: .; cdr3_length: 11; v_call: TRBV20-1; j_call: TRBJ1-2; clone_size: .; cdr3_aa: CSARGFGGYTF; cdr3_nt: TGCAGTGCTAGAGGGTTCGGTGGCTACACCTTC
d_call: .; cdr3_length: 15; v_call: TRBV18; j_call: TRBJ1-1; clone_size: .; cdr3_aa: CASSPPVQGGTEAFF; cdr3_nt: TGTGCCAGCTCACCACCGGTCCAGGGCGGCACTGAAGCTTTCTTT
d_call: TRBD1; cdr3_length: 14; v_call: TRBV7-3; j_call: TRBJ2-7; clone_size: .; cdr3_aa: CASSPTGNGAEQYF; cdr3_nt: TGTGCCAGCAGCCCGACAGGGAACGGCGCCGAGCAGTACTTC
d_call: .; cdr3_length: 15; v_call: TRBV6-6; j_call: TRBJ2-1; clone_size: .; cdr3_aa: CASRQLATAYNEQFF; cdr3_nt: TGTGCCAGCAGACAACTAGCTACTGCCTACAATGAGCAGTTCTTC
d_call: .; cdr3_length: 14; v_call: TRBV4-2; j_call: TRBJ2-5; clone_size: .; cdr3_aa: CASSQYTGKETQYF; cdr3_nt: TGTGCCAGCAGCCAATATACAGGGAAGGAGACCCAGTACTTC
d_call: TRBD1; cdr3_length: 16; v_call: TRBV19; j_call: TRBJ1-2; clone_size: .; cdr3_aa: CASSPGYRGLRYGYTF; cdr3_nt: TGTGCCAGTAGCCCTGGGTACAGGGGATTACGGTATGGCTACACCTTC
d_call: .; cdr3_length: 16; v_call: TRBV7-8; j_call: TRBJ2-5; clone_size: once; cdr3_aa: CASSLVLRGAGETQYF; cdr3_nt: TGTGCCAGCAGCTTAGTCCTACGGGGGGCAGGAGAGACCCAGTACTTC
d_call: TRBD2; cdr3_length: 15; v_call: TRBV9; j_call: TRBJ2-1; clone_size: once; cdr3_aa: CASSEGLALYNEQFF; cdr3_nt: TGTGCCAGCAGCGAGGGACTAGCGCTCTACAATGAGCAGTTCTTC
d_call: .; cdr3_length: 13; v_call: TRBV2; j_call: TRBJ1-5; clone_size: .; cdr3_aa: CASSDEGNQPQHF; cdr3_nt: TGTGCCAGCAGTGACGAGGGAAATCAGCCCCAGCATTTT
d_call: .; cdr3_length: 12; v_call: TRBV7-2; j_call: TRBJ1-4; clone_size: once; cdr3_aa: CASSPQGGELFF; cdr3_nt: TGTGCCAGCAGCCCCCAGGGTGGAGAACTGTTTTTT
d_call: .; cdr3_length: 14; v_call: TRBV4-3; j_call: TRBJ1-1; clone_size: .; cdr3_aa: CASSQRDGNTEAFF; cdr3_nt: TGCGCCAGCAGCCAACGGGATGGGAACACTGAAGCTTTCTTT
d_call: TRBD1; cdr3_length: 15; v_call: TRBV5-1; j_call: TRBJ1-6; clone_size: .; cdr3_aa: CASSSGQGRQSPLHF; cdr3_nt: TGCGCCAGCAGCTCCGGACAGGGGAGGCAATCACCCCTCCACTTT
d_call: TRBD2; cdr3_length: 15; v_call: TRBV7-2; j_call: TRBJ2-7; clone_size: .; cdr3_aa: CASSPIAGGPVAQYF; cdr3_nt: TGTGCCAGCAGCCCCATAGCGGGGGGGCCGGTGGCGCAGTACTTC
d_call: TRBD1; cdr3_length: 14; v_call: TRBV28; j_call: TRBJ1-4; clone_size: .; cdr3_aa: CASSPGQLNEKLFF; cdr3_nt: TGTGCCAGCAGCCCGGGACAGCTAAATGAAAAACTGTTTTTT
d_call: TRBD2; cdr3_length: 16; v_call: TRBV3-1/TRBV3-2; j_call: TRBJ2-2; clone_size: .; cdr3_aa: CASSQAAGGYTGELFF; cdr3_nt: TGTGCCAGCAGCCAAGCGGCGGGGGGTTACACCGGGGAGCTGTTTTTT
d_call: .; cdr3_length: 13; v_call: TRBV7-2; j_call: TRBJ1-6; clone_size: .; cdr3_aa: CASSFRRDSPLHF; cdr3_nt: TGTGCCAGCAGCTTTAGGAGGGATTCACCCCTCCACTTT
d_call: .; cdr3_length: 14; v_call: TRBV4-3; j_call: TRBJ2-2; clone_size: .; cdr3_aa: CASRLGTNTGELFF; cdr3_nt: TGCGCCAGCAGACTCGGGACGAACACCGGGGAGCTGTTTTTT
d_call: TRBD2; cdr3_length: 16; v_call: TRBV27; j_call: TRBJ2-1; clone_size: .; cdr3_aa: CASSTTASGGYNEQFF; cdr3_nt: TGTGCCAGCAGTACCACCGCTAGCGGGGGGTACAATGAGCAGTTCTTC
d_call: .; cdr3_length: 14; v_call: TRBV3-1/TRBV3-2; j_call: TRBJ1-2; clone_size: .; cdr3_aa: CASSPPGQGYGYTF; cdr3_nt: TGTGCCAGCAGCCCCCCTGGGCAGGGCTATGGCTACACCTTC
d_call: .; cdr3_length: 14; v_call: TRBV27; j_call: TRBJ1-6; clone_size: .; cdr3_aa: CASRWGVGNSPLHF; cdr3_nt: TGTGCCAGCCGGTGGGGGGTTGGCAATTCACCCCTCCACTTT
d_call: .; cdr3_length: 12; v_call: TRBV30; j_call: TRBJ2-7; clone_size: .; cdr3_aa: CAWSVSTYEQYF; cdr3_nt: TGTGCCTGGAGTGTATCCACCTACGAGCAGTACTTC
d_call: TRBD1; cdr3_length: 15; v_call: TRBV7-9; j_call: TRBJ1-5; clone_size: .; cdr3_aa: CASSSDRVSNQPQHF; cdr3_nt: TGTGCCAGCAGCTCGGACAGGGTAAGCAATCAGCCCCAGCATTTT
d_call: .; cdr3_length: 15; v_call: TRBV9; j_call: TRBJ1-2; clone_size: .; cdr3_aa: CASSSPLRVGGGYTF; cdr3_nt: TGTGCCAGCAGCTCCCCCCTGAGGGTGGGGGGGGGCTACACCTTC
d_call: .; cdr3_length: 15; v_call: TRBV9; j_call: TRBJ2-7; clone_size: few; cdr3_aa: CASSVGGSFGGEQYF; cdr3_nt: TGTGCCAGCAGCGTAGGTGGCAGCTTCGGGGGCGAGCAGTACTTC
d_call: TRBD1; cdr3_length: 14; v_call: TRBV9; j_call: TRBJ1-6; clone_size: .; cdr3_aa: CASSVSGGYSPLHF; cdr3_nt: TGTGCCAGCAGCGTTTCAGGGGGCTATTCACCCCTCCACTTT
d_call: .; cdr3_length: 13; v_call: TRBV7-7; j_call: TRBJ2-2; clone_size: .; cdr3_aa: CASSLDRAGELFF; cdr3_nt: TGTGCTAGCAGCTTAGACCGGGCCGGGGAGCTGTTTTTT
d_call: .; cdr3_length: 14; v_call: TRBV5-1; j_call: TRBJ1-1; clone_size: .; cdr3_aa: CASSLGPENTEAFF; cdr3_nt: TGCGCCAGCAGCTTGGGTCCAGAGAACACTGAAGCTTTCTTT
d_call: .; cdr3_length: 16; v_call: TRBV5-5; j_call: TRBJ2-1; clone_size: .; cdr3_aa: CASSWGEFSSYNEQFF; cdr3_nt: TGTGCCAGCAGCTGGGGAGAGTTTTCCTCCTACAATGAGCAGTTCTTC
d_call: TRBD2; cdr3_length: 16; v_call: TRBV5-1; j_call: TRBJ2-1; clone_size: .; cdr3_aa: CASSLAGVAGYNEQFF; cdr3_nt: TGCGCCAGCAGCTTGGCCGGGGTAGCGGGATACAATGAGCAGTTCTTC
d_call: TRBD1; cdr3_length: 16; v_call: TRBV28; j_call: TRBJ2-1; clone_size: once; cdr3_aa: CASSLTDRGSYNEQFF; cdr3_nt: TGTGCCAGCAGTTTAACTGACAGGGGATCCTACAATGAGCAGTTCTTC
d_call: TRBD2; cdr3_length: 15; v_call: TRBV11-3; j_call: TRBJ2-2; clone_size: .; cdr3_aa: CASSLSGGAVGELFF; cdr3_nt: TGTGCCAGCAGCCTTAGCGGGGGGGCGGTCGGGGAGCTGTTTTTT
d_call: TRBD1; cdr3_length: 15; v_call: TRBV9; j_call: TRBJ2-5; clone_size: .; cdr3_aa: CASSGDRGRQETQYF; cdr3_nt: TGTGCCAGCAGCGGGGACAGGGGGCGCCAAGAGACCCAGTACTTC
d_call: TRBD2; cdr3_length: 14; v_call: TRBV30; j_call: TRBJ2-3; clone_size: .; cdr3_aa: CAWSAGGFTDTQYF; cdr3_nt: TGTGCCTGGAGTGCGGGGGGGTTCACAGATACGCAGTATTTT
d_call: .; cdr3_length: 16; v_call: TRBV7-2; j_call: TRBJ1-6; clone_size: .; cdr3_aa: CASSLRRQGFNSPLHF; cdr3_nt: TGTGCCAGCAGCTTAAGACGTCAGGGCTTTAATTCACCCCTCCACTTT
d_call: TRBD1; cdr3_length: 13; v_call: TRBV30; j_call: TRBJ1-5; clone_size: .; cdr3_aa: CAWRDRLAQPQHF; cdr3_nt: TGTGCCTGGAGGGACAGGCTTGCCCAGCCCCAGCATTTT
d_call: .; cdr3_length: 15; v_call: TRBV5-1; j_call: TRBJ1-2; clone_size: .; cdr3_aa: CASSSGGGINYGYTF; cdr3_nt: TGCGCCAGCAGCTCGGGTGGGGGGATTAACTATGGCTACACCTTC